The 26 T cell receptor beta chains below come from one sample, sequenced in a study of blood T cell repertoires in COVID-19. Using immunoSEQ multiplex PCR, the repertoire was profiled, and TCRdb retains in-frame clones only, with some absent. The sample has some 240,000 clones; under 90% are singletons. The specimen sequenced was PBMCs or T cells enriched from blood (not recorded which). The source of these receptors is a man younger than 40 with acute COVID-19.

This clone has a single count. The chain carries TRBV5-6 and TRBJ2-2; 9 bases match TRBD1. V was clipped by 3 bases and J by 7 bases; unmatched bases: 7. The CDR3 totals 15 residues. Germline CDR1 and CDR2: SGHDT and YYEEEE. CDR3 loop: CASSWGDRDHGELFF. The DNA of the CDR3 is TGTGCCAGCAGCTGGGGGGACAGGGATCACGGGGAGCTGTTTTTT. The entire variable domain, with the rest obtained from reference TRBV5-6 and TRBJ2-2, is as follows: DAGVTQSPTHLIKTRGQQVTLRCSPKSGHDTVSWYQQALGQGPQFIFQYYEEEERQRGNFPDRFSGHQFPNYSSELNVNALLLGDSALYLCASSWGDRDHGELFFGEGSRLTVL.

This clone has more than one count but fewer than ten. The chain joins TRBV2 to TRBJ1-1; maybe TRBD1 (6 bases). Germline-derived CDR1 and CDR2 are SNHLY and FYNNEI. This CDR3 comprises 13 residues. Between the trimmed V and J ends, which lost 4 bases and 6 bases, there was a span of 12 bases. The CDR3 spells CASSGWTDAEAFF. The CDR3 DNA sequence: TGTGCCAGCAGTGGTTGGACAGACGCTGAAGCTTTCTTT.

The chain links TRBV7-2 to TRBJ1-2; 7 bases are a match to TRBD1. The V segment lost 5 bases and the J segment 3 bases; nucleotides outside the gene matches: 3. The germline V gene encodes CDR1 SGHTA and CDR2 FQGNSA. CDR3 length: 13 amino acids. The CDR3, as DNA: TGTGCCAGCAGCCTAGGACAGGACTATGGCTACACCTTC. It is translated as CASSLGQDYGYTF.

J is TRBJ2-3 and V is TRBV11-3; TRBD2 aligns across 7 bases. J was trimmed by 6 bases and V by 2 bases; bases with no gene match: 8. The length of the CDR3 is 15 residues. Germline-derived CDR1 and CDR2 are SGHNT and YENEEA. The CDR3 reads CASSLRSSGGDTQYF. The DNA for the CDR3 is TGTGCCAGCAGCTTAAGGTCTAGCGGCGGTGATACGCAGTATTTT.

This clone is deemed medium-sized (0.01 to 0.1%). This chain joins TRBV30 and TRBJ2-5, with unresolved D. V was trimmed by 5 bases and J by 1 base, leaving 14 bases between them. The CDR3 covers 14 residues. CDR1 and CDR2 from the germline V gene are GTSNPN and SVGIG (reference sequence). The CDR3 sequence: CAWGGLGLQETQYF. DNA for the CDR3: TGTGCCTGGGGTGGGTTGGGCCTCCAAGAGACCCAGTACTTC. The full variable domain, rest sourced from reference TRBV30 and TRBJ2-5, is SQTIHQWPATLVQPVGSPLSLECTVEGTSNPNLYWYRQAAGRGLQLLFYSVGIGQISSEVPQNLSASRPQDRQFILSSKKLLLSDSGFYLCAWGGLGLQETQYFGPGTRLLVL.

This clone was seen only once. Sequence at one end of the junction differs from germline and may be a read error. This chain connects TRBV5-1 to TRBJ2-5; D unresolved. CDR1 and CDR2 (germline): SGHRS, YFSETQ. The CDR3 runs 14 residues. This CDR3 reads CASSLATREETQYF. In DNA, the CDR3 is TGTGCCAGCAGCTTGGCGACCCGGGAAGAGACCCAGTACTTC.

The chain joins TRBV9 to TRBJ1-3; no firm D call. CDR1 is SGDLS, CDR2 YYNGEE, per germline. This CDR3 spans 14 amino acids. Between the trimmed V and J ends, which lost 4 bases and 2 bases, there was a span of 10 bases. The CDR3 loop reads CASSPQQAGNTIYF. The CDR3 DNA is TGTGCCAGCAGCCCCCAGCAGGCTGGAAACACCATATATTTT.

This chain joins TRBV5-5 and TRBJ1-5, with TRBD1 as a possible D gene (6 bases). The germline gives CDR1 SGHKS, CDR2 YYEKEE (reference sequence). V was pared by 3 bases and J by 1 base, with 14 bases between. This CDR3 comprises 16 residues. CDR3 residues: CASSSGGGASNQPQHF. CDR3 coding DNA: TGTGCCAGCAGCTCGGGAGGGGGGGCGAGCAATCAGCCCCAGCATTTT.

The chain recombines TRBV27 with TRBJ2-3; TRBD1 matches at 8 bases. The CDR3 is 15 amino acids. In germline, CDR1 is MNHEY, CDR2 SMNVEV (reference sequence). Trimming took 4 bases from V and 5 from J; bases not matched to a gene: 8. CDR3 protein: CASSSRTGSGDTQYF. DNA of the CDR3: TGTGCCAGCAGTTCACGGACAGGGAGTGGAGATACGCAGTATTTT.

The V gene is TRBV19, the J gene TRBJ1-1; a weak D match, TRBD1 (5 bases). CDR3 size: 13 residues. Trimming removed 2 bases at V and 4 bases at J, with 8 bases between. The V gene's germline CDR1 is LNHDA and CDR2 SQIVND (reference sequence). The CDR3 bases are TGTGCCAGTAGTATAAGTAGGGGCACTGAAGCTTTCTTT. Amino acids: CASSISRGTEAFF.

V and J are TRBV5-6 and TRBJ1-1, with TRBD1 matching over 8 bases. Losses at the gene ends were 4 bases for V and 4 bases for J; bases not matched to a gene: 6. The CDR3 is 14 residues long. Germline V gene data show CDR1 as SGHDT and CDR2 as YYEEEE. CDR3 region: CASSLRGQGTEAFF. The DNA for the CDR3 is TGTGCCAGCAGCCTCAGGGGGCAGGGCACTGAAGCTTTCTTT.

The chain links TRBV5-5 to TRBJ2-5, with 12 bases matching TRBD2. Germline-derived CDR1 and CDR2 are SGHKS and YYEKEE (reference sequence). With 4 bases clipped from V and 5 bases from J, the junction kept 6 bases outside the gene matches. CDR3 length: 15 amino acids. CDR3: CASSRTSGNGETQYF. In nucleotides, the CDR3 is TGTGCCAGCAGCCGGACTAGCGGGAATGGGGAGACCCAGTACTTC.

This clone was detected only once. The V and J genes are TRBV2 and TRBJ2-7; weak D call: TRBD1 (5 bases). The V end lost 8 bases, the J end lost 4 bases, and 15 bases lay between the germline ends. Germline V lookup: CDR1 SNHLY, CDR2 FYNNEI. The CDR3 consists of 13 residues. CDR3: CASSKGVEYEQYV. Written as DNA, the CDR3 is TGTGCCAGCTCCAAAGGGGTTGAGTACGAGCAGTACGTC.

The chain couples TRBV27 to TRBJ1-1, with D possibly being TRBD1 (5 bases). Germline CDR1 MNHEY, CDR2 SMNVEV (reference sequence). The CDR3 loop spans 14 amino acids. Trimming left V 8 bases short and J 1 base short, with 14 bases between. The CDR3, as DNA: TGTGCCAGCGGACACCGGAGAGAGAACACTGAAGCTTTCTTT. Its translation: CASGHRRENTEAFF.

The chain employs TRBV18 and TRBJ2-1; D is unclear. Per germline, CDR1 KGHSH and CDR2 LQKENI. This CDR3 is 15 amino acids long. The V gene lost 2 bases and the J gene lost 0 bases, with 8 bases spanning the gap. The CDR3 here is CASSPGVTSYNEQFF. CDR3 DNA: TGTGCCAGCTCACCAGGAGTTACCTCCTACAATGAGCAGTTCTTC. Filled out from reference TRBV18 and TRBJ2-1, the complete variable domain reads NAGVMQNPRHLVRRRGQEARLRCSPMKGHSHVYWYRQLPEEGLKFMVYLQKENIIDESGMPKERFSAEFPKEGPSILRIQQVVRGDSAAYFCASSPGVTSYNEQFFGPGTRLTVL.

The rearrangement links TRBV6-1 to TRBJ2-7; D may be TRBD1 (6 bases). This CDR3 contains 14 residues. Germline V gene data show CDR1 as MNHNS and CDR2 as SASEGT. The ends were cut back, 3 bases at V and 4 bases at J, with 13 bases in the middle. The DNA for the CDR3 is TGTGCCAGCAGTGACCAGCAGGGGCCTTACGAGCAGTACGTC. Translating gives CASSDQQGPYEQYV.

J is TRBJ1-4 and V is TRBV24-1; 9 bases map to TRBD1. Looked up from germline, CDR1 is KGHDR and CDR2 is SFDVKD. The CDR3 has 16 amino acids. V lost 3 bases to trimming and J lost 7 bases; unmatched junction nucleotides: 8. For the CDR3, the DNA is TGTGCCACCAGTGATACCCTGGACAGGGGCGGTGAAAAACTGTTTTTT. Protein: CATSDTLDRGGEKLFF.

The rearrangement links TRBV5-8 to TRBJ1-1; 7 bases are shared with TRBD1. The CDR3 is 15 amino acids. V lost 3 bases and J lost 3; bases outside the gene matches: 8. Germline CDR1 and CDR2: SGHTS and YDEGEE. Here the CDR3 reads CASSYEGTVYTEAFF. The CDR3 DNA sequence: TGTGCCAGCAGCTACGAGGGGACAGTATACACTGAAGCTTTCTTT.

This chain uses TRBV5-8 with TRBJ1-2, with a possible D match to TRBD1 (5 bases). The germline gives CDR1 SGHTS, CDR2 YDEGEE. The V end lost 6 bases, the J end lost 0 bases, and 12 bases lay between the germline ends. CDR3 size: 14 residues. The CDR3 DNA is TGTGCCAGCACCCGGGGGGGGACTAACTATGGCTACACCTTC. Its protein product is CASTRGGTNYGYTF.

The rearrangement joins TRBV13 to TRBJ2-1; a possible D gene is TRBD1 (6 bases). This CDR3 spans 12 amino acids. The germline CDR1 and CDR2 sequences are PRHDT and FYEKMQ (reference sequence). V was cut by 5 bases and J by 10 bases, with 12 bases left in between. CDR3 bases: TGTGCCAGCAGCACCGGACAGTGGGAGCAGTTCTTC. It translates to CASSTGQWEQFF.

CDR3 region: CASNSRDGLSYTF. The CDR3 region has the DNA TGTGCCAGTAACTCCCGGGACGGACTAAGCTACACCTTC. The chain carries TRBV19 and TRBJ1-2, with D perhaps TRBD1 (5 bases). V was cut by 7 bases and J by 9 bases, with 18 bases left in between. Germline CDR1 reads LNHDA; CDR2 reads SQIVND (reference sequence). This CDR3 is 13 amino acids long.

V usage is TRBV20-1 and J usage is TRBJ2-1; 8 bases match TRBD1. Trimming at V came to 6 bases and at J to 13 bases, leaving 8 bases not matched to a gene. The CDR3 is made up of 11 amino acids. CDR1 DFQATT and CDR2 SNEGSKA come from the germline V gene (reference sequence). The CDR3 coding sequence is TGCAGTGCCAGACAGGGGTCCATCCAGTTCTTC. Its translation is CSARQGSIQFF.

This chain uses TRBV28 with TRBJ1-1; D is perhaps TRBD1 (5 bases). Trimming left V 6 bases short and J 5 bases short, with 16 bases between. CDR1 and CDR2 from the germline V gene are MDHEN and SYDVKM. The CDR3 is 14 amino acids. The CDR3 region has the DNA TGTGCCAGCAGATTGGTACTGGGGGGAACTGAAGCTTTCTTT. Amino acid sequence: CASRLVLGGTEAFF.

In regard to this clone: This clone may be a read error of a much larger clone one base away. The chain combines TRBV14 with TRBJ2-3, with TRBD1 matching 10 bases. Germline trimming cut 4 bases from V and 3 bases from J; bases unmatched to any gene: 1. This CDR3 is 14 amino acids long. Germline V gene sequence: CDR1 SGHDN, CDR2 FVKESK. The CDR3: CASSPGQGTDTQYF. The DNA of the CDR3 is TGTGCCAGCAGCCCGGGACAGGGGACAGATACGCAGTATTTT.

The chain is built from TRBV5-5 and TRBJ2-2; perhaps TRBD2 as D (6 bases). Germline V gene sequence: CDR1 SGHKS, CDR2 YYEKEE (reference sequence). This CDR3 spans 14 amino acids. The V gene lost 2 bases and the J gene lost 5 bases, with 10 bases spanning the gap. The CDR3 loop reads CASSLLAATGELFF. The DNA of the CDR3 is TGTGCCAGCAGCTTATTAGCGGCTACCGGGGAGCTGTTTTTT.

The genes are TRBV28 and TRBJ1-2, with D perhaps TRBD1 (5 bases). Trimming shortened V by 8 bases and J by 7 bases, and 14 bases separated the two germline ends. Germline V lookup: CDR1 MDHEN, CDR2 SYDVKM. The CDR3 is 12 residues long. Written as DNA, the CDR3 is TGTGCCAGCGGCCAGGGTAGGAGTGGCTACACCTTC. Its protein product is CASGQGRSGYTF.